These T cell receptor beta chains were read from a single sample in a study of memory CD4+ T cells and cytomegalovirus serostatus. Here immunoSEQ multiplex PCR was the method, and the copy in TCRdb shows in-frame clones only, minus some. The table includes 52,000 or so clones, just over 75% detected once. The sequenced sample consisted of memory CD4+ T cells from blood. These receptors originate from an adult in good health and CMV-seronegative. The CDR3 runs from the conserved cysteine through the conserved F or W. A D gene is named only where the DNA matches it firmly. For some rows the clone size is stated as once, few or many, or as a class when expanded; others skip it.

TRBJ1-3 | TRBV7-9 | - | - | CASSRGGGAGNTIYF | TGTGCCAGCAGCCGGGGCGGAGGTGCTGGAAACACCATATATTTT
TRBJ2-5 | TRBV5-6 | TRBD1 | - | CASSEGQTETQYF | TGTGCCAGCAGCGAGGGACAGACTGAGACCCAGTACTTC
TRBJ2-7 | TRBV7-6 | - | - | CASSPRPPGQTYEQYF | TGTGCCAGCAGCCCACGCCCTCCGGGTCAAACCTACGAGCAGTACTTC
TRBJ2-1 | TRBV28 | - | once | CASSLLSNEQFF | TGTGCCAGCAGTTTACTAAGCAATGAGCAGTTCTTC
TRBJ2-5 | TRBV5-1 | TRBD1 | - | CASSMTGRLETQYF | TGCGCCAGCAGCATGACAGGGCGGTTGGAGACCCAGTACTTC
TRBJ1-5 | TRBV15 | - | - | CATSRDGSNNQPQHF | TGTGCCACCAGCAGGGACGGCTCCAACAATCAGCCCCAGCATTTT
TRBJ1-5 | TRBV28 | - | - | CASSSPRPGNQPQHF | TGTGCCAGCAGTTCACCCAGACCTGGCAATCAGCCCCAGCATTTT
TRBJ1-2 | TRBV19 | - | - | CASGGPYGYTF | TGTGCCAGCGGGGGGCCCTATGGCTACACCTTC
TRBJ1-3 | TRBV2 | - | - | CASSEGSYGNTIYF | TGTGCCAGCAGTGAGGGCAGTTATGGAAACACCATATATTTT
TRBJ1-6 | TRBV2 | TRBD1 | - | CASRGQGLSPLHF | TGTGCCAGCAGGGGACAGGGTTTGTCACCCCTCCACTTT
TRBJ2-2 | TRBV30 | TRBD2 | once | CAWSVGTSGNTGELFF | TGTGCCTGGAGTGTCGGGACTAGCGGCAACACCGGGGAGCTGTTTTTT
TRBJ2-1 | TRBV5-6 | - | - | CASSQSGFEQFF | TGTGCCAGCAGTCAATCCGGCTTCGAGCAGTTCTTC
TRBJ1-2 | TRBV2 | - | - | CASSELADGYTF | TGTGCCAGCAGTGAGCTCGCAGATGGCTACACCTTC
TRBJ1-2 | TRBV7-3 | - | - | CASSPYGGNYGYTF | TGTGCCAGCAGCCCCTACGGGGGGAACTATGGCTACACCTTC
TRBJ2-7 | TRBV10-1 | - | - | CASSEGKGSAYEQYF | TGCGCCAGCAGTGAGGGGAAGGGCTCAGCCTACGAGCAGTACTTC